The source of this T cell receptor beta chain is a study of cytomegalovirus exposure and HLA in healthy donors. PCR involved 60 Vbeta and 13 Jbeta primers. Generated by immunoSEQ multiplex PCR, the TCRdb table keeps only in-frame clones and is missing some. This table holds some 130,000 clones, around 77% found once. This clone was detected only once. The CDR3 runs 14 residues. V lost 3 bases and J lost 7, with 12 bases in between. Germline V gene sequence: CDR1 SGHVS, CDR2 FQNEAQ. This rearrangement joins TRBV7-8 to TRBJ1-4; D may be TRBD1 (6 bases). The specimen sequenced was PBMCs. The receptor was derived from a man between 25 and 39 years old in good health. The CDR3 region is CASSFWGLREKLFF. In DNA, the CDR3 is TGTGCCAGCAGCTTCTGGGGGCTCCGTGAAAAACTGTTTTTT.